This section outlines one T cell receptor beta chain sequence together with its context. The data were taken from a study of shared clonotypes between healthy human individuals. Sequencing was performed with immunoSEQ multiplex PCR; in TCRdb, only in-frame clones are kept and a portion is missing. The sample has under 2,000,000 clones, less than 95% seen once. Terminally differentiated effector memory CD45RA+ cells were left out of the naive CD8 fraction, which was CD45RO-negative and positively selected for CCR7. The V end was cut by 8 bases, the J end by 1 base, with 23 bases between. CDR3 length: 18 amino acids. Germline V gives CDR1 SGHNT, CDR2 YENEEA.

The specimen sequenced was naive CD8+ T cells sorted from blood. The receptor was derived from a man aged 18 to 30 in good health. V is TRBV11-3 and J is TRBJ2-2; D may be TRBD1 or TRBD2 (7 bases each). The DNA of the CDR3 is TGTGCCAGCGAAATAGGAAGGGGACAGCGGGGGAACACCGGGGAGCTGTTTTTT. Translating it yields CASEIGRGQRGNTGELFF.